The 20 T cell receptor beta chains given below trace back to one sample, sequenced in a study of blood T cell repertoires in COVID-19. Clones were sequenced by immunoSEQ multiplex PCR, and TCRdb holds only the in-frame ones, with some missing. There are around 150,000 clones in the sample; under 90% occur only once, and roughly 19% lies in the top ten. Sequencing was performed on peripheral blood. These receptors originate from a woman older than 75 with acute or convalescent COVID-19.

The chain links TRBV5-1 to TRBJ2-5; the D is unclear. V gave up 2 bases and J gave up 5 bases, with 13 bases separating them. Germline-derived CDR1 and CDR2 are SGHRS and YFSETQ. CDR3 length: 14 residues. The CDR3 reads CASSLSRLDETQYF. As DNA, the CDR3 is TGCGCCAGCAGCTTAAGTCGGCTAGACGAGACCCAGTACTTC. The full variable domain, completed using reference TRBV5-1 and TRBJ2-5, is KAGVTQTPRYLIKTRGQQVTLSCSPISGHRSVSWYQQTPGQGLQFLFEYFSETQRNKGNFPGRFSGRQFSNSRSEMNVSTLELGDSALYLCASSLSRLDETQYFGPGTRLLVL.

The CDR3: CASSSRQVTEAFF. The CDR3 bases are TGTGCCAGCAGTTCCCGACAGGTCACTGAAGCTTTCTTT. V is TRBV6-5 and J is TRBJ1-1, with a tentative D call TRBD1 (6 bases). This CDR3 spans 13 amino acids. V was shortened by 4 bases and J by 4 bases, with 10 bases between the two germline ends. From germline, CDR1 is MNHEY and CDR2 SVGAGI.

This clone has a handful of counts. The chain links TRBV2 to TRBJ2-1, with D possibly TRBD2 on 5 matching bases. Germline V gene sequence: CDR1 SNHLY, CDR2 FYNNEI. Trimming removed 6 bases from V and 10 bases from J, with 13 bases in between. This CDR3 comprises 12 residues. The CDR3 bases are TGTGCCAGCAGCCACGCCTGGGAGGAGCAGTTCTTC. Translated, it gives CASSHAWEEQFF.

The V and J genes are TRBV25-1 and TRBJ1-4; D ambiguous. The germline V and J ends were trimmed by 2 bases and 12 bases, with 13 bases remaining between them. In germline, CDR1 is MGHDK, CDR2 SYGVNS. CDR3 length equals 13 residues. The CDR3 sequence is CASSEGSRGELFF. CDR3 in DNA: TGTGCCAGCAGTGAAGGGTCACGCGGGGAACTGTTTTTT.

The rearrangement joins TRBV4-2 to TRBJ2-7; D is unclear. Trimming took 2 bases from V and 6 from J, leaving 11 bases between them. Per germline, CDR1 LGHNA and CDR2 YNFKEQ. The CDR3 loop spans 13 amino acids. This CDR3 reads CASSQTRTAEQYF. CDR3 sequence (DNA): TGTGCCAGCAGCCAAACTCGTACAGCCGAGCAGTACTTC.

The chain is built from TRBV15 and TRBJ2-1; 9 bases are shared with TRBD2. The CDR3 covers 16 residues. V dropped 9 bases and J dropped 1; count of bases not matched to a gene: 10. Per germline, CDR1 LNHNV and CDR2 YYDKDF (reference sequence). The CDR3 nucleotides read TGTGCCACGAAGACTAGCGGCCTACTATCCTACAATGAGCAGTTCTTC. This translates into CATKTSGLLSYNEQFF.

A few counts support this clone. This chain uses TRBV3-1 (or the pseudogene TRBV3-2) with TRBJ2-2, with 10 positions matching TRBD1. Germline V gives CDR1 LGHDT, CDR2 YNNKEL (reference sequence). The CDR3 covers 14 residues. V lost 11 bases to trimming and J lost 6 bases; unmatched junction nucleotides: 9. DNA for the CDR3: TGTGCCTCGAGGGACAGGGGAAATTCCGGGGAGCTGTTTTTT. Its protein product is CASRDRGNSGELFF.

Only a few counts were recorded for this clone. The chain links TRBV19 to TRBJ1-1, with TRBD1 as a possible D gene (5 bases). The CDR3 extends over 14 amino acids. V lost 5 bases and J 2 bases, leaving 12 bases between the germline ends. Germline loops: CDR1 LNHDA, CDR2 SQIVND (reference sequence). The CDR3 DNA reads TGTGCCAGTAGTCACCGGGGACTCAACACTGAAGCTTTCTTT. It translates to CASSHRGLNTEAFF.

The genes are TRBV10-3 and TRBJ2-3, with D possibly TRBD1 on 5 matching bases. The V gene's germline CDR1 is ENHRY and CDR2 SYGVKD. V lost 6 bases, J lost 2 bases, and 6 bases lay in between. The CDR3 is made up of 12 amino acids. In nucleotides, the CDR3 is TGTGCCATCAGGGACACCACAGATACGCAGTATTTT. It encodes CAIRDTTDTQYF.

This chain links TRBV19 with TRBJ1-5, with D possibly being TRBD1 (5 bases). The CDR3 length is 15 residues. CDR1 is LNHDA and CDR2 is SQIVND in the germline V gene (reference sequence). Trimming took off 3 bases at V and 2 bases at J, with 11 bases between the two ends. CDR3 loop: CASSMVGGGNQPQHF. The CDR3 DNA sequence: TGTGCCAGTAGTATGGTGGGGGGGGGCAATCAGCCCCAGCATTTT.

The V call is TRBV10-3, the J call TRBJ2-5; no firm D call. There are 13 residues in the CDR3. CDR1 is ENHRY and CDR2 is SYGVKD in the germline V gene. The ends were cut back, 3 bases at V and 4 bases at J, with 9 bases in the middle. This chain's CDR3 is CAISDSLLETQYF. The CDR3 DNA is TGTGCCATCAGTGATTCCCTTTTAGAGACCCAGTACTTC.

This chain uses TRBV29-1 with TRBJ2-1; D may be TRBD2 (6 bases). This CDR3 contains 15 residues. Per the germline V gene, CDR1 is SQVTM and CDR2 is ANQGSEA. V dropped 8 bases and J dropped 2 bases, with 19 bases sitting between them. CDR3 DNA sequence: TGCAGCATACTCTTCGGGAGTGCGGCCTACAATGAGCAGTTCTTC. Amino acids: CSILFGSAAYNEQFF.

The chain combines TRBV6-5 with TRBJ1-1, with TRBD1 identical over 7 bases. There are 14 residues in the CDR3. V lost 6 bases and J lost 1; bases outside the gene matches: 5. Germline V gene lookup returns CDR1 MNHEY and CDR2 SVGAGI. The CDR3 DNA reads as TGTGCCAGCAGGCCGGGACAGTGGAACACTGAAGCTTTCTTT. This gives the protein CASRPGQWNTEAFF.

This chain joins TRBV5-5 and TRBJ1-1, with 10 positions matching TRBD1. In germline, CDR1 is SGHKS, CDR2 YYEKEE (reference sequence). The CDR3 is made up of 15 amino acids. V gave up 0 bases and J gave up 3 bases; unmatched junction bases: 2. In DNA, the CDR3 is TGTGCCAGCAGCTTGGGACAGGGGGCGTACACTGAAGCTTTCTTT. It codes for CASSLGQGAYTEAFF.

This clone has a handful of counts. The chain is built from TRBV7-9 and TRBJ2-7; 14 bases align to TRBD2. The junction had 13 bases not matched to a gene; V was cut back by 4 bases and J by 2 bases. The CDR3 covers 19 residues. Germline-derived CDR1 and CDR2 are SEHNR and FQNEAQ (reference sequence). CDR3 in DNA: TGTGCCAGCAGCTCCACATGGCAGGGACTAGCGGGAGACCCCTACGAGCAGTACTTC. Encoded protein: CASSSTWQGLAGDPYEQYF.

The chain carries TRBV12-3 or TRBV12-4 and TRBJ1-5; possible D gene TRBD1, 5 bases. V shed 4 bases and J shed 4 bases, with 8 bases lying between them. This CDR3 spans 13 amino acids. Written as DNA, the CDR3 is TGTGCCAGCAGTTCCGGGGGAAATCAGCCCCAGCATTTT. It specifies CASSSGGNQPQHF.

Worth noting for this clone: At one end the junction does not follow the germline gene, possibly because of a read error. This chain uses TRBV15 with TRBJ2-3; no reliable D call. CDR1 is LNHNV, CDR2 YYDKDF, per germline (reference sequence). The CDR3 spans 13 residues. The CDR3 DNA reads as TGTGCGACCACCCTATCCAATAAAAATACGCAGTATTTT. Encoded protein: CATTLSNKNTQYF.

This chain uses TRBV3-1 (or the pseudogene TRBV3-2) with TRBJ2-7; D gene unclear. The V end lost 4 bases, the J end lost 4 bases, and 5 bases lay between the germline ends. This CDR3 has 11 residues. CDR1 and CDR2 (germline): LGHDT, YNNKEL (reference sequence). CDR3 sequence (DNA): TGTGCCAGCAGCCCCGGTTACGAGCAGTACTTC. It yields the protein CASSPGYEQYF.

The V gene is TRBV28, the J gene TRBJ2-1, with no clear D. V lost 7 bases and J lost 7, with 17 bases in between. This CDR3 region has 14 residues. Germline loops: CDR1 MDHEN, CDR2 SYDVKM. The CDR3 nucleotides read TGTGCCAGCACCTTCGGAGACGCACTAAATGAGCAGTTCTTC. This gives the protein CASTFGDALNEQFF.

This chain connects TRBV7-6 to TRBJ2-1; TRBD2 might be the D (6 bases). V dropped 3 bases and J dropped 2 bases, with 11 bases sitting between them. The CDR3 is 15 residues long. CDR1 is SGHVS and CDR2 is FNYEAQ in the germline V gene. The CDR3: CASSFQAGPYNEQFF. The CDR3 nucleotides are TGTGCCAGCAGCTTCCAAGCGGGCCCCTACAATGAGCAGTTCTTC.